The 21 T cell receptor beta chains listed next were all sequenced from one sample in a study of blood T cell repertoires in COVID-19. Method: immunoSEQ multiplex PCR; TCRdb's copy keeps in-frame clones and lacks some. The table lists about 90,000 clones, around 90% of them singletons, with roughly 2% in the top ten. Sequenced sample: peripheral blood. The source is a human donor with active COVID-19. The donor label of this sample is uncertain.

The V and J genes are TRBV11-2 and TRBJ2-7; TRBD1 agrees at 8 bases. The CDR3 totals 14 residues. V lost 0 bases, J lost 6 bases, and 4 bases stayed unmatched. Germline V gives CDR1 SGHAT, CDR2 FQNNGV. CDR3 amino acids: CASSLDRGLFEQYF. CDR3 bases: TGTGCCAGCAGCTTAGACAGGGGGCTTTTCGAGCAGTACTTC.

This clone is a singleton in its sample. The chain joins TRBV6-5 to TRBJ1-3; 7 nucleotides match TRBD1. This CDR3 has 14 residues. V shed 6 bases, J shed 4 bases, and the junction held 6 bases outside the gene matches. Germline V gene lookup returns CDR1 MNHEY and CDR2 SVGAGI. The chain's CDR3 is CASSATGDGNTIYF. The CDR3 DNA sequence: TGTGCCAGCAGCGCCACAGGGGACGGAAACACCATATATTTT.

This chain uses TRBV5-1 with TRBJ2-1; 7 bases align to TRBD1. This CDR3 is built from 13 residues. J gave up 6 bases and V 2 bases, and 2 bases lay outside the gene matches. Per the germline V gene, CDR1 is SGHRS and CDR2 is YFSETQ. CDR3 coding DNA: TGCGCCAGCAGCTTCCGGGACAGCAATGAGCAGTTCTTC. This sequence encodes CASSFRDSNEQFF.

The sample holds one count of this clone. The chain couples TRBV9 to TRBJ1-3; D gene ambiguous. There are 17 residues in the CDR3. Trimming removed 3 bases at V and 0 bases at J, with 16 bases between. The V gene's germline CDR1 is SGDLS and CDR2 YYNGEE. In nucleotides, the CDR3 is TGTGCCAGCAGCGCCGCCTCAAGCAAATTCTCTGGAAACACCATATATTTT. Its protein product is CASSAASSKFSGNTIYF.

CDR3 amino acids: CASSRGLVYEQYF. The CDR3, as DNA: TGTGCCAGCAGCCGCGGACTTGTTTACGAGCAGTACTTC. The chain carries TRBV3-1 (or the pseudogene TRBV3-2) and TRBJ2-7, with D tentatively TRBD2 (5 bases). V lost 4 bases to trimming and J lost 4 bases, with 11 bases between them. This CDR3 is built from 13 residues. Germline V gene data show CDR1 as LGHDT and CDR2 as YNNKEL (reference sequence).

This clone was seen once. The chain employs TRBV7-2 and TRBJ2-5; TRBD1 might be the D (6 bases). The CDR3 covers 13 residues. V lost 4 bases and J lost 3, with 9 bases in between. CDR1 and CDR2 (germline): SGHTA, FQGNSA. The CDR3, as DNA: TGTGCCAGCAGCTCAGGGGCAGAAGAGACCCAGTACTTC. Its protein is CASSSGAEETQYF. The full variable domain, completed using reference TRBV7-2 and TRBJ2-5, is GAGVSQSPSNKVTEKGKDVELRCDPISGHTALYWYRQSLGQGLEFLIYFQGNSAPDKSGLPSDRFSAERTGGSVSTLTIQRTQQEDSAVYLCASSSGAEETQYFGPGTRLLVL.

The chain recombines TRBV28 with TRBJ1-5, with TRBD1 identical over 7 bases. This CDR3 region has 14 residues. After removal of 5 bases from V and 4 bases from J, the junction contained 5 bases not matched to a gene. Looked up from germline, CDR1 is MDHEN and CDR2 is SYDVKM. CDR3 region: CASSLRGTNQPQHF. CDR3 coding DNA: TGTGCCAGCAGTCTCAGGGGGACAAATCAGCCCCAGCATTTT. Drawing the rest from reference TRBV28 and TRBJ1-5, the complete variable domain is DVKVTQSSRYLVKRTGEKVFLECVQDMDHENMFWYRQDPGLGLRLIYFSYDVKMKEKGDIPEGYSVSREKKERFSLILESASTNQTSMYLCASSLRGTNQPQHFGDGTRLSIL.

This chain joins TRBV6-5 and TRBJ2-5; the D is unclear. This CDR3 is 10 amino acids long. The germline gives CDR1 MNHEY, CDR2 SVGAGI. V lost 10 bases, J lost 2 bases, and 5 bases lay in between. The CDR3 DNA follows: TGTGCCAAACGGCAAGAGACCCAGTACTTC. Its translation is CAKRQETQYF.

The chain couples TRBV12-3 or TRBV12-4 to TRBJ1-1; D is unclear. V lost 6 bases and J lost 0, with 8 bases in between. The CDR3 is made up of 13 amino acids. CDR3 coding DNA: TGTGCCAGCAGCCCTTCCCTGAACACTGAAGCTTTCTTT. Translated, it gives CASSPSLNTEAFF.

The CDR3 loop is CASSLVTSGYSYNEQFF. For the CDR3, the DNA is TGTGCCAGCAGCTTGGTTACTAGCGGGTACTCCTACAATGAGCAGTTCTTC. The chain links TRBV5-5 to TRBJ2-1, with TRBD2 identical over 9 bases. CDR3 size: 17 residues. Germline trimming cut 0 bases from V and 0 bases from J; bases unmatched to any gene: 4. Looked up from germline, CDR1 is SGHKS and CDR2 is YYEKEE (reference sequence).

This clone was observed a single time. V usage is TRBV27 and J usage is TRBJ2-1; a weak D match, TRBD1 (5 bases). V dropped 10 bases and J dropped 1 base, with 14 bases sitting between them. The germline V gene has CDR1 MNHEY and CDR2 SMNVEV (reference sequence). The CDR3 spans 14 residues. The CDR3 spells CATRPTGSYNEQFF. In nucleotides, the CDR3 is TGTGCCACCCGACCCACAGGATCCTACAATGAGCAGTTCTTC.

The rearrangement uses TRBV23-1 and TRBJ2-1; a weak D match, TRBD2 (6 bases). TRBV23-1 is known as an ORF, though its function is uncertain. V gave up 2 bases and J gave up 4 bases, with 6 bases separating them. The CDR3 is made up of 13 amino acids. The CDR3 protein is CASSQRGYNEQFF. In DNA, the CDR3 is TGCGCCAGCAGTCAACGGGGGTACAATGAGCAGTTCTTC.

The CDR3 sequence: CASGTGAYEQYF. CDR3 sequence (DNA): TGTGCCAGCGGGACAGGGGCCTACGAGCAGTACTTC. This chain joins TRBV28 and TRBJ2-7; the match to TRBD1 covers 10 bases. With 8 bases clipped from V and 2 bases from J, the junction kept 0 bases outside the gene matches. The CDR3 is 12 residues long. CDR1 and CDR2 from the germline V gene are MDHEN and SYDVKM.

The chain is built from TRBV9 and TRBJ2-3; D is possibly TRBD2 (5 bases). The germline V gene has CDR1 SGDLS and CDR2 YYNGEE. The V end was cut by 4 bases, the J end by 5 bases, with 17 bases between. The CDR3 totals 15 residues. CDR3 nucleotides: TGTGCCAGCAGCTGGACTGGATCGGAAAGAGATACGCAGTATTTT. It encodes CASSWTGSERDTQYF.

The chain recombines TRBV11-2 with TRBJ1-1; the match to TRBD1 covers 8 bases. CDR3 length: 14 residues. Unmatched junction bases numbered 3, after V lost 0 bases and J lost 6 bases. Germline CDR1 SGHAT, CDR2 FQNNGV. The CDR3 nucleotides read TGTGCCAGCAGCTTAGATGGGACAGGCCCTGAAGCTTTCTTT. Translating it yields CASSLDGTGPEAFF. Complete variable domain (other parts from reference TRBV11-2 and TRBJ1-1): EAGVAQSPRYKIIEKRQSVAFWCNPISGHATLYWYQQILGQGPKLLIQFQNNGVVDDSQLPKDRFSAERLKGVDSTLKIQPAKLEDSAVYLCASSLDGTGPEAFFGQGTRLTVV.

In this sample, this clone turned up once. CDR3 protein: CASTLEVIADTQYF. DNA of the CDR3: TGTGCCAGCACCCTAGAGGTTATAGCAGATACGCAGTATTTT. V is TRBV2 and J is TRBJ2-3; D is unresolved. Trimming took 7 bases from V and 4 from J, leaving 15 bases between them. The CDR3 sequence is 14 residues long. Looked up from germline, CDR1 is SNHLY and CDR2 is FYNNEI.

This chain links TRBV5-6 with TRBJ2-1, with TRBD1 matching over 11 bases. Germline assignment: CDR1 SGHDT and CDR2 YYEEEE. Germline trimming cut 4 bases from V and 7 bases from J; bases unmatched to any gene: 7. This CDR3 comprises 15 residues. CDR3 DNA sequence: TGTGCCAGCAGCCCGCGGGACAGGGGGTTTAATGAGCAGTTCTTC. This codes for CASSPRDRGFNEQFF.

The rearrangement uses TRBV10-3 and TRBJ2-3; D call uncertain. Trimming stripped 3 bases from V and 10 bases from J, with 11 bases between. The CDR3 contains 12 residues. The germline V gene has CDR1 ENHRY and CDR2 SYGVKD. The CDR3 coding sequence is TGTGCCATCAGTGATCTGGCGGTTCCGCAGTATTTT. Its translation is CAISDLAVPQYF.

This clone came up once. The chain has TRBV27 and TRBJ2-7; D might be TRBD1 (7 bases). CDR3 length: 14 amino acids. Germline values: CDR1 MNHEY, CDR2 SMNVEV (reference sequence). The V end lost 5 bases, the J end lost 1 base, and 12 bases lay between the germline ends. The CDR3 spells CASSRQGGSYEQYF. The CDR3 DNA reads TGTGCCAGCAGTCGGCAGGGGGGATCCTACGAGCAGTACTTC.

CDR3 coding DNA: TGTGCCAGCAGCTTAGTGGCTAGAGGGTCCTACAATGAGCAGTTCTTC. Its translation: CASSLVARGSYNEQFF. The chain uses TRBV7-8 and TRBJ2-1; D perhaps matches TRBD2 (5 bases). The CDR3 loop spans 16 amino acids. The germline V gene has CDR1 SGHVS and CDR2 FQNEAQ. With 1 base removed from V and 1 base from J, the gap between germline ends came to 11 bases.

CDR3 loop: CAIHPGYSYNEQFF. The CDR3 bases are TGTGCCATCCACCCAGGGTATTCATACAATGAGCAGTTCTTC. This sequence joins TRBV6-5 and TRBJ2-1, with D perhaps matching TRBD1 (5 bases). This CDR3 comprises 14 residues. Germline CDR1 MNHEY, CDR2 SVGAGI. V gave up 10 bases and J gave up 4 bases, with 17 bases separating them.